This paragraph reports one TCR beta chain. Other DNA sequences in this sample translate to the same CDR3. This entry belongs to a study of T cell clones after liver transplantation. Study overall: A pre-transplant mixed lymphocyte reaction with TCRbeta sequencing defined graft-donor-reactive clones followed in post-transplant blood. Third-party-reactive TCRbeta sequences from pre-transplant mixed lymphocyte reactions served as antigen-independent comparators.

Clones were read by immunoSEQ multiplex PCR, and TCRdb kept only the in-frame ones, dropping some. The repertoire holds nearly 55,000 clones, with 65% to 85% as singletons. The sample in question was CD4+ T cells from blood, obtained before liver transplant. This clonotype was obtained from a human donor who received a liver transplant.

Here the CDR3 DNA reads TGTGCCAGTAGTATCGGGCGGGACACCGGGGAGCTGTTTTTT. Protein: CASSIGRDTGELFF. The chain links TRBV19 to TRBJ2-2; D is possibly TRBD2 (5 bases). The germline V and J ends were trimmed by 3 bases and 3 bases, with 8 bases remaining between them. This CDR3 contains 14 residues. Per the germline V gene, CDR1 is LNHDA and CDR2 is SQIVND (reference sequence).